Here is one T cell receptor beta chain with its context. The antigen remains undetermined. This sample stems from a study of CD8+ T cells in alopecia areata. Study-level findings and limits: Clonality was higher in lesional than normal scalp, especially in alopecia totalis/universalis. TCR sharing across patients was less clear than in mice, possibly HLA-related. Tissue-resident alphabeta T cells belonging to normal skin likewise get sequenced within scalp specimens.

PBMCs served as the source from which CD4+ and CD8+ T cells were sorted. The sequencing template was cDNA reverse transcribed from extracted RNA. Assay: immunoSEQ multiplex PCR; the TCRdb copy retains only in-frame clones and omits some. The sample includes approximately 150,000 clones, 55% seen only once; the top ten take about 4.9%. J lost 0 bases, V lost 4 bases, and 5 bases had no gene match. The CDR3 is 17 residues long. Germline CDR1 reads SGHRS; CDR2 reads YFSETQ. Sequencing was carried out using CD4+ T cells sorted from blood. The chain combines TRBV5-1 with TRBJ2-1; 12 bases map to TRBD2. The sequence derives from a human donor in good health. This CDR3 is CASSRTSGTNSYNEQFF. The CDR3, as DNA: TGCGCCAGCAGCCGGACTAGCGGGACAAACTCCTACAATGAGCAGTTCTTC.